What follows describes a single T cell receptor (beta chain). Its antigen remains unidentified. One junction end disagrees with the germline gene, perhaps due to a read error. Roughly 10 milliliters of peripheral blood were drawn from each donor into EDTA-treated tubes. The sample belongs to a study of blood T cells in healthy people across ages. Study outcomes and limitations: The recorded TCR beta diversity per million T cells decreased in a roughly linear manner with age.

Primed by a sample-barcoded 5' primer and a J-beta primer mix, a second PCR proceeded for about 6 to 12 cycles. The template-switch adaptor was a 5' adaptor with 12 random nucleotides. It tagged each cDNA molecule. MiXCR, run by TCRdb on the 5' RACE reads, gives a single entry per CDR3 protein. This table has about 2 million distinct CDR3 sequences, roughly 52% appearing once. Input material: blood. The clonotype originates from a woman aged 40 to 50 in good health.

The CDR3 DNA sequence: TGTGCCATCAGTGACGGGAAGCTCTCTGGGGCCAACGTCCCGACTTTC. As protein: CAISDGKLSGANVPTF. The V gene is TRBV10-3, the J gene TRBJ2-6, with D possibly called TRBD1 or TRBD2 (5 bases each). This CDR3 has 16 amino acids. Germline V gene sequence: CDR1 ENHRY, CDR2 SYGVKD.